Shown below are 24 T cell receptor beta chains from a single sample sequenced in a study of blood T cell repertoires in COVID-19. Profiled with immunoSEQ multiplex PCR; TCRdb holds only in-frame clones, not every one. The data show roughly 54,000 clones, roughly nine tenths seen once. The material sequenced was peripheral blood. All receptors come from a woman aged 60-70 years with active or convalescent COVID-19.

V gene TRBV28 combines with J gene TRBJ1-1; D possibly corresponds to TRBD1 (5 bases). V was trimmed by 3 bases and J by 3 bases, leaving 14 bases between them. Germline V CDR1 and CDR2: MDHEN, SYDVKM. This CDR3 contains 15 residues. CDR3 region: CASSFRRGAYTEAFF. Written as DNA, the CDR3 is TGTGCCAGCAGTTTTCGCCGCGGGGCTTACACTGAAGCTTTCTTT. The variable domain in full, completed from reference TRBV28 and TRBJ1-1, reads DVKVTQSSRYLVKRTGEKVFLECVQDMDHENMFWYRQDPGLGLRLIYFSYDVKMKEKGDIPEGYSVSREKKERFSLILESASTNQTSMYLCASSFRRGAYTEAFFGQGTRLTVV.

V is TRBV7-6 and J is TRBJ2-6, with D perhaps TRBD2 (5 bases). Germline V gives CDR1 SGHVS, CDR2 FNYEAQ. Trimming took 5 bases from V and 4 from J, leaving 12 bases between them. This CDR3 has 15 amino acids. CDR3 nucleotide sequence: TGTGCCAGCAGCCCCGGACTGTACGGGGCCAACGTCCTGACTTTC. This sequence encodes CASSPGLYGANVLTF.

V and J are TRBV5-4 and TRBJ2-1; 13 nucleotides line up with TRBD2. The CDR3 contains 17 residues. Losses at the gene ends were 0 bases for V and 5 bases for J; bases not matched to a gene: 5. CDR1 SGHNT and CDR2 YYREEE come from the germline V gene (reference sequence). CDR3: CASSLGTSGRQHNEQFF. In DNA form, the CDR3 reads TGTGCCAGCAGCTTGGGGACTAGCGGGAGACAACACAATGAGCAGTTCTTC.

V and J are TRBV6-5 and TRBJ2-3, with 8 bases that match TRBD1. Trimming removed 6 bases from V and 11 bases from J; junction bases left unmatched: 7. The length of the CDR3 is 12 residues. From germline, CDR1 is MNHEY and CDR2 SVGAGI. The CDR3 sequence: CASRTGAIRQYF. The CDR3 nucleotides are TGTGCCAGCAGGACAGGGGCAATAAGGCAGTATTTT.

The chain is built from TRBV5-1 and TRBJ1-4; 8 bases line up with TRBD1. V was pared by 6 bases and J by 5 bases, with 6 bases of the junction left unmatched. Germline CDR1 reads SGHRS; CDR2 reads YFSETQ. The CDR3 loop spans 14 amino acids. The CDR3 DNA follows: TGCGCCAGCACTCTGGACAGGGTAAATGAAAAACTGTTTTTT. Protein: CASTLDRVNEKLFF.

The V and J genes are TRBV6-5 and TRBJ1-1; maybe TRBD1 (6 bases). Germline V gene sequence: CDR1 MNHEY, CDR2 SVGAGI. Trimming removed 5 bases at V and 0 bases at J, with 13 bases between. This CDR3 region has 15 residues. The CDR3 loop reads CASSREGGMNTEAFF. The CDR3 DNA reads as TGTGCCAGCAGTAGAGAGGGGGGGATGAACACTGAAGCTTTCTTT.

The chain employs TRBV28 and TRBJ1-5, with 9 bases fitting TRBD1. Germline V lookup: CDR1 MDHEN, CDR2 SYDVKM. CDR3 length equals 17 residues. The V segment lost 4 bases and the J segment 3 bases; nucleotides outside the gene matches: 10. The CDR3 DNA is TGTGCCAGCAGTTCGCAAGGACAGGGGAGTTACAATCAGCCCCAGCATTTT. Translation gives CASSSQGQGSYNQPQHF. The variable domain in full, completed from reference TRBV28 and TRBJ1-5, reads DVKVTQSSRYLVKRTGEKVFLECVQDMDHENMFWYRQDPGLGLRLIYFSYDVKMKEKGDIPEGYSVSREKKERFSLILESASTNQTSMYLCASSSQGQGSYNQPQHFGDGTRLSIL.

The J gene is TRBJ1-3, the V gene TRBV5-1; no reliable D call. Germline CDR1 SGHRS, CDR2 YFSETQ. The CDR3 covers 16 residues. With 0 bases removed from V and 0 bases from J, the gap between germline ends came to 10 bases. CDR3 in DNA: TGCGCCAGCAGCTTGGGGTCTACGAACTCTGGAAACACCATATATTTT. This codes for CASSLGSTNSGNTIYF.

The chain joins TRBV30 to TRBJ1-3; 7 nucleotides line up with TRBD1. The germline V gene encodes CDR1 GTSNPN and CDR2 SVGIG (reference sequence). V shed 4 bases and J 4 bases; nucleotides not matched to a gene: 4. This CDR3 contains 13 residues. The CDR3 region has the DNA TGTGCCTGGAACAGGGGAAGGGGAAACACCATATATTTT. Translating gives CAWNRGRGNTIYF.

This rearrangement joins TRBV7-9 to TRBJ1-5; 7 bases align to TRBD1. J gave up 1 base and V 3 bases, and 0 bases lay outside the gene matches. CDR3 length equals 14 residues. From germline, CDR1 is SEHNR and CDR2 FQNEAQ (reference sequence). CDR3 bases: TGTGCCAGCAGCTTGGGACAGAGCAATCAGCCCCAGCATTTT. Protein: CASSLGQSNQPQHF.

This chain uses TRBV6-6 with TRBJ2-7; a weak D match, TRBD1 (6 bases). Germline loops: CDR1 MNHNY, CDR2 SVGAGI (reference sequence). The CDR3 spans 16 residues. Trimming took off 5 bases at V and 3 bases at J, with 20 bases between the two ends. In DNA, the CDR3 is TGTGCCAGCAGTCCTTCCCACAGGGCCGAGTACTACGAGCAGTACTTC. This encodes CASSPSHRAEYYEQYF.

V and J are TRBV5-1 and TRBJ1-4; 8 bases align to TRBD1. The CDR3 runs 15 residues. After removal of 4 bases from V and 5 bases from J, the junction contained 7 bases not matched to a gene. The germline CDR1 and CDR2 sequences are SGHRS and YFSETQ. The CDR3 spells CASSPNRDRNEKLFF. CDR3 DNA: TGCGCCAGCAGCCCGAACCGGGACAGGAATGAAAAACTGTTTTTT.

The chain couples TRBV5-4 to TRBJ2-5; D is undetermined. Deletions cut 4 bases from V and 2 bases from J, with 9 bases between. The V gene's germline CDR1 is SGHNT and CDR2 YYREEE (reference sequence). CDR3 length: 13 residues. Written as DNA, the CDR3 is TGTGCCAGCAGCAGCGCATATCAAGAGACCCAGTACTTC. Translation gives CASSSAYQETQYF.

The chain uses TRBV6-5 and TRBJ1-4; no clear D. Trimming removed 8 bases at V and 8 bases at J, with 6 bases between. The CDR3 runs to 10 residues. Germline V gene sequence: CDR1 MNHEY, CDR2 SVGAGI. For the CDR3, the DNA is TGTGCCAGCGAGAGGGAAAAACTGTTTTTT. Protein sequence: CASEREKLFF.

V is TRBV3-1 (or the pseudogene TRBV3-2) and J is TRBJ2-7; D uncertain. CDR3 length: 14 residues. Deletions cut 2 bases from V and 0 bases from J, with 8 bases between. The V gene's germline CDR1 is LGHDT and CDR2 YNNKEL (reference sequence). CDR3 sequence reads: CASSQRLSSYEQYF. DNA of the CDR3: TGTGCCAGCAGCCAACGCCTCAGCTCCTACGAGCAGTACTTC.

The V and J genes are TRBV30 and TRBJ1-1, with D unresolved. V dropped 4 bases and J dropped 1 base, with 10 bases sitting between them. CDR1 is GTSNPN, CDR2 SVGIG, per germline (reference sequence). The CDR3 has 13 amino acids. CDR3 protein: CAWKHTANTEAFF. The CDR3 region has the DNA TGTGCCTGGAAACATACAGCGAACACTGAAGCTTTCTTT.

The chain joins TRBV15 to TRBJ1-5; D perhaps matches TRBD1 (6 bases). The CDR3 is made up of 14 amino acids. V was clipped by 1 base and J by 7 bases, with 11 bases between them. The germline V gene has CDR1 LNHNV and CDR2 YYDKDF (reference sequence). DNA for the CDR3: TGTGCCACCAGCAGAGCCCCGACAGGCCAGCCCCAGCATTTT. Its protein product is CATSRAPTGQPQHF.

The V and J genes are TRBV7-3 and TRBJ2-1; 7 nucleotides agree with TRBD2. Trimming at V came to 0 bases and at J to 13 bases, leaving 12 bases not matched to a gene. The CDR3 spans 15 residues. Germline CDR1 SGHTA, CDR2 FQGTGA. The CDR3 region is CASSLTASGVGGQFF. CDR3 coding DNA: TGTGCCAGCAGCTTAACGGCTAGCGGTGTGGGTGGTCAGTTCTTC. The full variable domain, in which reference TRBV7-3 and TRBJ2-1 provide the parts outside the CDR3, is GAGVSQTPSNKVTEKGKYVELRCDPISGHTALYWYRQSLGQGPEFLIYFQGTGAADDSGLPNDRFFAVRPEGSVSTLKIQRTERGDSAVYLCASSLTASGVGGQFFGPGTRLTVL.

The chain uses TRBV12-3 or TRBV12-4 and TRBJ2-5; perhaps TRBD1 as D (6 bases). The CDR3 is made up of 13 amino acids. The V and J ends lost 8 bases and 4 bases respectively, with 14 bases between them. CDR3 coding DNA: TGTGCCAGCGGCTGGGGGCTTGGAGAGACCCAGTACTTC. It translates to CASGWGLGETQYF.

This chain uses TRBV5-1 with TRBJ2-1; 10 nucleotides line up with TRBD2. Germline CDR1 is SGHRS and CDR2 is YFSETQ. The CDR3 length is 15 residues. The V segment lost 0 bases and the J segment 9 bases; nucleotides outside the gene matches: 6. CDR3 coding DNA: TGCGCCAGCAGCTTGGCCCTAGCGGGAGTGGCTGAGCAGTTCTTC. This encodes CASSLALAGVAEQFF.

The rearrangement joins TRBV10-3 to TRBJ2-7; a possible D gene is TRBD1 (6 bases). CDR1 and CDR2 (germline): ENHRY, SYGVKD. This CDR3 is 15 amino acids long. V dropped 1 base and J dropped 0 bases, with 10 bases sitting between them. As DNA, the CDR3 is TGTGCCATCAGTGAGTTGACAGGTAGCTCCTACGAGCAGTACTTC. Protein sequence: CAISELTGSSYEQYF.

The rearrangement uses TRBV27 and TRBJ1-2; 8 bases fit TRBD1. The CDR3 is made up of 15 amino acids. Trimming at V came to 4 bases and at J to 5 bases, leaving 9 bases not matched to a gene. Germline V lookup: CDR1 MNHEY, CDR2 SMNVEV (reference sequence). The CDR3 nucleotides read TGTGCCAGCAGTTCAAAAGGACAGGGAGGGTATGGCTACACCTTC. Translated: CASSSKGQGGYGYTF.

As DNA, the CDR3 is TGTGCCTGGGCTCCTGGGACAGGGAACGGCTACACCTTC. The encoded protein is CAWAPGTGNGYTF. V gene TRBV30 combines with J gene TRBJ1-2; TRBD1 aligns across 9 bases. This CDR3 region has 13 residues. Germline CDR1 GTSNPN, CDR2 SVGIG (reference sequence). Unmatched junction bases numbered 9, after V lost 5 bases and J lost 8 bases.

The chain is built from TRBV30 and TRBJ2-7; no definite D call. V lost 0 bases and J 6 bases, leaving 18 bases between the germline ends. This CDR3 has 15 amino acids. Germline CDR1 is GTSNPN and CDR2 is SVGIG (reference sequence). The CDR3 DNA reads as TGTGCCTGGAGTGTCAGCCCAGTTGGAAGAGGCGAGCAGTACTTC. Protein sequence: CAWSVSPVGRGEQYF.